Below are 30 T cell receptor beta chains sequenced from a single sample in a study of neurological immune-mediated disorders. TCRdb redid the calling of the 5' RACE reads with MiXCR, one entry per CDR3 protein. The sample lists about 58,000 distinct CDR3 sequences; 3% to 4% were seen once. Sample: PBMCs. The origin of the receptors is a woman aged 60-70 years with multiple sclerosis.

This clonotype was observed many times. V usage is TRBV9 and J usage is TRBJ2-3; D unresolved. Trimming pared 4 bases from V and 4 bases from J, leaving 7 bases between. The CDR3 extends over 12 amino acids. The germline V gene has CDR1 SGDLS and CDR2 YYNGEE. The CDR3 DNA sequence: TGTGCCAGCAGCCACCCCGCAGATACGCAGTATTTT. It is translated as CASSHPADTQYF. Complete variable domain (other parts from reference TRBV9 and TRBJ2-3): DSGVTQTPKHLITATGQRVTLRCSPRSGDLSVYWYQQSLDQGLQFLIQYYNGEERAKGNILERFSAQQFPDLHSELNLSSLELGDSALYFCASSHPADTQYFGPGTRLTVL.

This clonotype has at least ten counts. The conserved final phenylalanine or tryptophan is absent from the CDR3, which likely points to a read error. Because the CDR3's place on the DNA is in doubt, the DNA is left out and the CDR3 is given as listed by TCRdb. The J gene is TRBJ1-4, the V gene TRBV5-1. Germline loops: CDR1 SGHRS, CDR2 YFSETQ. Including both end residues, the CDR3 is 10 amino acids long. The CDR3 spells CARLGTPREA.

The sample holds many counts of this clonotype. V gene TRBV5-1 combines with J gene TRBJ1-1; no clear D gene. CDR3 size: 14 residues. Germline V gene sequence: CDR1 SGHRS, CDR2 YFSETQ. Deletions cut 0 bases from V and 4 bases from J, with 10 bases between. For the CDR3, the DNA is TGCGCCAGCAGCTTGGGGTCAAGCCCCACTGAAGCTTTCTTT. It encodes CASSLGSSPTEAFF.

This clonotype was picked up many times. The chain couples TRBV5-1 to TRBJ1-1; D call uncertain. The CDR3 loop spans 14 amino acids. V was shortened by 1 base and J by 2 bases, with 9 bases between the two germline ends. Germline CDR1 reads SGHRS; CDR2 reads YFSETQ. In DNA, the CDR3 is TGCGCCAGCAGCTTGCGTCCGGGAAACACTGAAGCTTTCTTT. Residues: CASSLRPGNTEAFF.

Many counts were recorded for this clonotype. The chain couples TRBV5-1 to TRBJ2-5, with D tentatively TRBD2 (6 bases). The CDR3 contains 14 residues. Germline CDR1 SGHRS, CDR2 YFSETQ. V shed 0 bases and J shed 5 bases, with 11 bases lying between them. The chain's CDR3 is CASSLGAGSETQYF. The CDR3 region has the DNA TGCGCCAGCAGCTTGGGGGCGGGAAGTGAGACCCAGTACTTC.

The sample holds a few counts of this clonotype. V gene TRBV20-1 combines with J gene TRBJ2-2, with D unclear. Trimming cost V 0 bases and J 1 base, with 6 bases left between them. The V gene's germline CDR1 is DFQATT and CDR2 SNEGSKA (reference sequence). The CDR3 totals 14 residues. The CDR3 loop reads CSARDDLNTGELFF. The CDR3 region has the DNA TGCAGTGCTAGAGATGATCTGAACACCGGGGAGCTGTTTTTT.

This clonotype was seen repeatedly, ten times or more. The rearrangement links TRBV5-6 to TRBJ1-2, with TRBD1 matching over 9 bases. The CDR3 has 15 amino acids. V dropped 0 bases and J dropped 8; count of bases not matched to a gene: 8. Per the germline V gene, CDR1 is SGHDT and CDR2 is YYEEEE. CDR3 loop: CASSLGGTGPFGYTF. In DNA, the CDR3 is TGTGCCAGCAGCTTGGGAGGGACAGGGCCATTCGGCTACACCTTC.

This clonotype was seen repeatedly, ten times or more. This chain links TRBV28 with TRBJ2-7; a weak D match, TRBD2 (5 bases). Germline CDR1 reads MDHEN; CDR2 reads SYDVKM. This CDR3 region has 13 residues. V dropped 7 bases and J dropped 0 bases, with 10 bases sitting between them. The CDR3 spells CASISGSSYEQYF. The CDR3 DNA follows: TGTGCCAGCATAAGCGGAAGCTCCTACGAGCAGTACTTC.

In this sample, this clonotype turned up many times. This chain links TRBV7-3 with TRBJ2-7; the D gene is possibly TRBD2 (6 bases). The CDR3 has 15 residues. From germline, CDR1 is SGHTA and CDR2 FQGTGA. Trimming left V 7 bases short and J 5 bases short, with 21 bases between. The CDR3 reads CASTPQAGSLDEQYF. The CDR3 DNA follows: TGTGCCAGCACACCCCAGGCGGGATCTTTAGACGAGCAGTACTTC.

This clonotype showed up many times. The V call is TRBV20-1, the J call TRBJ2-7; TRBD2 agrees at 12 bases. The CDR3 contains 15 residues. J gave up 4 bases and V 4 bases, and 8 bases lay outside the gene matches. CDR1 is DFQATT, CDR2 SNEGSKA, per germline (reference sequence). The CDR3 DNA reads TGCAGTGCTACCCCTCCTAGCGGGGGGGAGTACGAGCAGTACTTC. It encodes CSATPPSGGEYEQYF.

Ten or more counts support this clonotype. The V and J genes are TRBV5-5 and TRBJ2-2; TRBD2 aligns across 11 bases. This CDR3 has 16 amino acids. Germline CDR1 and CDR2: SGHKS and YYEKEE (reference sequence). V lost 3 bases and J lost 6; bases outside the gene matches: 7. This CDR3 reads CASSWGGTSGAGELFF. CDR3 nucleotide sequence: TGTGCCAGCAGCTGGGGGGGGACTAGCGGCGCCGGGGAGCTGTTTTTT.

The rearrangement uses TRBV5-5 and TRBJ2-1, with 10 bases matching TRBD2. Germline loops: CDR1 SGHKS, CDR2 YYEKEE (reference sequence). The V gene end was trimmed by 2 bases and the J gene end by 6 bases; junction bases not matched to a gene: 8. The CDR3 extends over 16 amino acids. The CDR3 region is CASSFGVSGRANEQFF. The CDR3 DNA reads TGTGCCAGCAGCTTTGGGGTGAGCGGGAGGGCCAATGAGCAGTTCTTC.

This clonotype has ten or more counts. This chain joins TRBV9 and TRBJ2-2; 9 nucleotides line up with TRBD1. The CDR3 extends over 19 amino acids. Germline CDR1 is SGDLS and CDR2 is YYNGEE. The ends lost 5 bases at V and 0 bases at J; junction bases unmatched: 14. The DNA for the CDR3 is TGTGCCAGCAGTGAACCGGGACAGGGCAAACCTTCGAACACCGGGGAGCTGTTTTTT. Protein product: CASSEPGQGKPSNTGELFF.

The chain recombines TRBV6-1 with TRBJ1-1; no clear D gene. The CDR3 has 14 amino acids. Per germline, CDR1 MNHNS and CDR2 SASEGT. Trimming removed 8 bases at V and 1 base at J, with 14 bases between. The CDR3 DNA sequence: TGTGCCAGCTCCCAACAGCGAGCGAACACTGAAGCTTTCTTT. Its translation is CASSQQRANTEAFF.

This clonotype was seen ten or more times. The chain carries TRBV7-8 and TRBJ2-1; D is ambiguous. The CDR3 runs to 18 residues. The V end lost 4 bases, the J end lost 2 bases, and 21 bases lay between the germline ends. The germline V gene encodes CDR1 SGHVS and CDR2 FQNEAQ. CDR3: CASSSSRSALFPYNEQFF. The CDR3, as DNA: TGTGCCAGCAGCTCCTCCCGGAGTGCCCTATTCCCCTACAATGAGCAGTTCTTC.

Ten or more counts support this clonotype. This chain joins TRBV28 and TRBJ2-3; 10 nucleotides match TRBD2. In germline, CDR1 is MDHEN, CDR2 SYDVKM. The V and J ends lost 6 bases and 5 bases, in that order; junction bases with no gene match: 2. The CDR3 loop spans 13 amino acids. CDR3 protein: CASSLAGVDTQYF. The CDR3, as DNA: TGTGCCAGCAGCCTAGCGGGAGTAGATACGCAGTATTTT.

The sample holds many counts of this clonotype. The rearrangement uses TRBV7-8 and TRBJ2-7, with D tentatively TRBD1 (5 bases). The germline gives CDR1 SGHVS, CDR2 FQNEAQ. This CDR3 has 15 amino acids. V shed 1 base and J shed 2 bases, with 12 bases lying between them. The CDR3 DNA is TGTGCCAGCAGCTTAGGTGAAATCAGGGCCTACGAGCAGTACTTC. This sequence encodes CASSLGEIRAYEQYF.

Many counts were recorded for this clonotype. The chain joins TRBV9 to TRBJ1-2; D is uncertain. This CDR3 comprises 12 residues. Germline V CDR1 and CDR2: SGDLS, YYNGEE. V was pared by 4 bases and J by 8 bases, with 12 bases between. CDR3 protein: CASSSLGRGYTF. In DNA, the CDR3 is TGTGCCAGCAGCTCCCTGGGTCGCGGCTACACCTTC. Filled out from reference TRBV9 and TRBJ1-2, the complete variable domain reads DSGVTQTPKHLITATGQRVTLRCSPRSGDLSVYWYQQSLDQGLQFLIQYYNGEERAKGNILERFSAQQFPDLHSELNLSSLELGDSALYFCASSSLGRGYTFGSGTRLTVV.

The sample holds many counts of this clonotype. The chain recombines TRBV12-3 or TRBV12-4 with TRBJ1-6, with a possible D match to TRBD1 (5 bases). V was trimmed by 8 bases and J by 6 bases, leaving 11 bases between them. CDR3 length: 13 residues. CDR3 in DNA: TGTGCCAGCGTGGGGGTTGCTAATTCACCCCTCCACTTT. It is translated as CASVGVANSPLHF.

The table lists this clonotype with many counts. The chain joins TRBV5-5 to TRBJ1-3; TRBD1 aligns across 8 bases. The CDR3 is 17 residues long. Germline V gene lookup returns CDR1 SGHKS and CDR2 YYEKEE (reference sequence). Trimming removed 2 bases from V and 1 base from J; junction bases left unmatched: 8. CDR3 in amino acids: CASSFGQGHYSGNTIYF. The CDR3 DNA reads as TGTGCCAGCAGCTTCGGACAGGGTCATTATTCTGGAAACACCATATATTTT.

The CDR3 nucleotides are TGTGCCACTAAAACAGGGATGAGGTACAATAACACTGAAGCTTTCTTT. It yields the protein CATKTGMRYNNTEAFF. This chain links TRBV10-3 with TRBJ1-1; D perhaps matches TRBD1 (6 bases). V was clipped by 10 bases and J by 2 bases, with 23 bases between them. The germline CDR1 and CDR2 sequences are ENHRY and SYGVKD. The CDR3 length is 16 residues.

Many counts were recorded for this clonotype. The rearrangement joins TRBV12-3 or TRBV12-4 to TRBJ2-1; 7 bases line up with TRBD1. V shed 9 bases, J shed 4 bases, and the junction held 9 bases outside the gene matches. The CDR3 spans 14 residues. The CDR3 region is CASTSTGAYNEQFF. Here the CDR3 DNA reads TGTGCCAGTACAAGTACAGGGGCTTACAATGAGCAGTTCTTC.

This clonotype was seen repeatedly, ten times or more. This chain joins TRBV20-1 and TRBJ2-1; D is unresolved. Germline V gene sequence: CDR1 DFQATT, CDR2 SNEGSKA (reference sequence). This CDR3 contains 15 residues. Trimming took 0 bases from V and 8 from J, leaving 17 bases between them. The CDR3 DNA sequence: TGCAGTGCTAGAGATCCCCTGACTCCGGGCGATGAGCAGTTCTTC. Amino acid sequence: CSARDPLTPGDEQFF.

This clonotype was observed at least ten times. This CDR3 is CAWSVRGGMRETQYF. The CDR3 bases are TGTGCCTGGAGTGTACGGGGGGGAATGAGAGAGACCCAGTACTTC. This chain uses TRBV30 with TRBJ2-5; TRBD2 matches 8 bases. Germline lookup yields CDR1 GTSNPN and CDR2 SVGIG (reference sequence). The length of the CDR3 is 15 residues. The junction had 7 bases not matched to a gene; V was cut back by 0 bases and J by 4 bases.

This clonotype was detected many times. J is TRBJ2-3 and V is TRBV5-1; the match to TRBD2 covers 14 bases. The CDR3 contains 18 residues. Unmatched junction bases numbered 12, after V lost 3 bases and J lost 6 bases. From germline, CDR1 is SGHRS and CDR2 YFSETQ. The CDR3 protein is CASSWTGLAGVGGDTQYF. The CDR3 DNA follows: TGCGCCAGCAGCTGGACGGGACTAGCGGGAGTTGGAGGTGATACGCAGTATTTT. The entire variable domain, with the rest obtained from reference TRBV5-1 and TRBJ2-3, is as follows: KAGVTQTPRYLIKTRGQQVTLSCSPISGHRSVSWYQQTPGQGLQFLFEYFSETQRNKGNFPGRFSGRQFSNSRSEMNVSTLELGDSALYLCASSWTGLAGVGGDTQYFGPGTRLTVL.

This clonotype was seen at least ten times. The chain carries TRBV5-6 and TRBJ1-6, with D tentatively TRBD1 (6 bases). Per germline, CDR1 SGHDT and CDR2 YYEEEE. Trimming removed 5 bases at V and 11 bases at J, with 17 bases between. The CDR3 is made up of 14 amino acids. CDR3 loop: CASRRRGVGTPLHF. CDR3 nucleotides: TGTGCCAGCAGACGAAGGGGGGTTGGGACACCCCTCCACTTT.

This clonotype was observed many times. This sequence joins TRBV20-1 and TRBJ2-3; D may be TRBD2 (7 bases). From germline, CDR1 is DFQATT and CDR2 SNEGSKA (reference sequence). The CDR3 spans 16 residues. V shed 0 bases and J shed 0 bases, with 13 bases lying between them. CDR3 region: CSARDHGGRSTDTQYF. CDR3 in DNA: TGCAGTGCTAGAGATCACGGGGGGCGGAGCACAGATACGCAGTATTTT.

This clonotype was counted at least ten times. A much larger clone is a single base away; this may be a read error. V is TRBV15 and J is TRBJ1-3; D may be TRBD1 (5 bases). The CDR3 loop spans 13 amino acids. Germline-derived CDR1 and CDR2 are LNHNV and YYDKDF (reference sequence). As DNA, the CDR3 is TGTGCCAACAGCAGGGATGTTGGAAACACCATATATTTT. Its protein is CANSRDVGNTIYF.

This clonotype has a count of ten or more. The CDR3 DNA reads as TGTGCCAGCACCCAGGGGTATAGCGGGAGCGAGCAGTACTTC. This sequence encodes CASTQGYSGSEQYF. The chain carries TRBV11-2 and TRBJ2-7; 9 nucleotides match TRBD2. The CDR3 is 14 residues long. Trimming at V came to 7 bases and at J to 6 bases, leaving 10 bases not matched to a gene. CDR1 and CDR2 (germline): SGHAT, FQNNGV.

This clonotype came up many times. The J gene is TRBJ2-7, the V gene TRBV20-1, with D unresolved. Germline V gene sequence: CDR1 DFQATT, CDR2 SNEGSKA (reference sequence). Trimming stripped 3 bases from V and 3 bases from J, with 18 bases between. The CDR3 loop spans 15 amino acids. The CDR3 here is CSASHAERGVYEQYF. CDR3 nucleotides: TGCAGTGCTAGCCACGCCGAAAGAGGCGTCTACGAGCAGTACTTC.